This record covers a single TCR beta chain. The data derive from a study of metastatic and nonmetastatic thyroid tumors. Thyroid surgery took place with no prior treatment in any patient. MiXCR re-clonotyped the PCR reads for TCRdb. The sample holds around 23,000 clones, 20% to 25% seen once. There are 14 residues in the CDR3. V was cut by 5 bases and J by 4 bases, with 13 bases left in between. From germline, CDR1 is MNHNS and CDR2 SASEGT. What was sequenced was blood. This rearrangement joins TRBV6-1 to TRBJ2-3, with D possibly being TRBD2 (7 bases). This receptor was taken from a male donor with papillary thyroid cancer or a benign thyroid nodule (not recorded which). Some clones in this sample may be carry-over from other donors' samples. CDR3 coding DNA: TGTGCCAGCAGTAGGGGGGGGGTTTCAGATACGCAGTATTTT. It yields the protein CASSRGGVSDTQYF.